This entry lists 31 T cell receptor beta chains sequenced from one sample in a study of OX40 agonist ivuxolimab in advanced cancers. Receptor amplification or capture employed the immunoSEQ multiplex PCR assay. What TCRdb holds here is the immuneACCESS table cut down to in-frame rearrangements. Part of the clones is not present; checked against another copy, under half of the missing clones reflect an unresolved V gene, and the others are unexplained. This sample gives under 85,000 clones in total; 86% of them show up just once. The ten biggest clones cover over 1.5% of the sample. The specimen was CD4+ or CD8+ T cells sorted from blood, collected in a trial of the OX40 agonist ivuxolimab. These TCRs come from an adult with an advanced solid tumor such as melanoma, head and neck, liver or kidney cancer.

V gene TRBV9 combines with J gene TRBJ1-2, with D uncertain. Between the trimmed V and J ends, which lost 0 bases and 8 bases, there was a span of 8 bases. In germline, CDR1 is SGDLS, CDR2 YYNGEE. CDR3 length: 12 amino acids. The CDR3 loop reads CASSVAKGGYTF. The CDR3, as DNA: TGTGCCAGCAGCGTAGCTAAGGGCGGCTACACCTTC.

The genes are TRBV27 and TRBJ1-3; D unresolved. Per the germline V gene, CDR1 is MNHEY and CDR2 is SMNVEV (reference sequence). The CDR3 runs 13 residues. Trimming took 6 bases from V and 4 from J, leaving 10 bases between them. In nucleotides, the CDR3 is TGTGCCAGCAGACCCGGCGGGGGAAACACCATATATTTT. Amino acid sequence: CASRPGGGNTIYF.

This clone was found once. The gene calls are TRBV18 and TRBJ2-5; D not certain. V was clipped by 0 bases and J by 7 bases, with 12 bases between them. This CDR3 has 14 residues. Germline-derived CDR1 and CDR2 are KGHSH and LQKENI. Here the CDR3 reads CASSPPIAERTQYF. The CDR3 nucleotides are TGTGCCAGCTCACCACCGATCGCAGAGAGGACCCAGTACTTC.

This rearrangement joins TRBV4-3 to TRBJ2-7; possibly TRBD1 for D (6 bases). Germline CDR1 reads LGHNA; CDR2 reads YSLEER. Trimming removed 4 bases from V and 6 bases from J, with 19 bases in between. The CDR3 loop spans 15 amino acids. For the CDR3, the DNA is TGCGCCAGCAGCCGAGGACAGAACCTTCCCCTCGAGCAGTACTTC. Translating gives CASSRGQNLPLEQYF.

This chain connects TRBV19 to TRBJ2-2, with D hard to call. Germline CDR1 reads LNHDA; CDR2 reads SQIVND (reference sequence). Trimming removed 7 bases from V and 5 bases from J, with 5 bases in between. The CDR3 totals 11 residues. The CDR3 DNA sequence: TGTGCCAGTAAACTAACCGGGGAGCTGTTTTTT. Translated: CASKLTGELFF.

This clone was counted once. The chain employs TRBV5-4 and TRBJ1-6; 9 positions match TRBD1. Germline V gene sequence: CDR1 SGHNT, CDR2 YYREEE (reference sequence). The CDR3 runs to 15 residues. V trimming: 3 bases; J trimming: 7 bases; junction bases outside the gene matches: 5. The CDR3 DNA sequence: TGTGCCAGCAGCTCTTACAGGGGGCCGAATTCACCCCTCCACTTT. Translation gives CASSSYRGPNSPLHF.

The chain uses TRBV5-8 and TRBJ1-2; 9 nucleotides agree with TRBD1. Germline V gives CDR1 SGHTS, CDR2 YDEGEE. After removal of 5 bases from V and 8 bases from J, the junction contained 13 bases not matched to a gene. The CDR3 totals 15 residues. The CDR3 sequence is CASSFRTGVRSGYTF. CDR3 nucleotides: TGTGCCAGCAGTTTTCGGACAGGGGTAAGAAGCGGCTACACCTTC.

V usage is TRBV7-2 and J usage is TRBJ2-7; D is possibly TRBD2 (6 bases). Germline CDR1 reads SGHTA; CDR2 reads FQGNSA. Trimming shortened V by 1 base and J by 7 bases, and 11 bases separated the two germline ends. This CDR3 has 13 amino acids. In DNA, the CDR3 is TGTGCCAGCAGCTTAGTATTCGGGGGAGAGCAGTACTTC. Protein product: CASSLVFGGEQYF. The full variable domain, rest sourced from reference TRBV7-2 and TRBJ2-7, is GAGVSQSPSNKVTEKGKDVELRCDPISGHTALYWYRQSLGQGLEFLIYFQGNSAPDKSGLPSDRFSAERTGGSVSTLTIQRTQQEDSAVYLCASSLVFGGEQYFGPGTRLTVT.

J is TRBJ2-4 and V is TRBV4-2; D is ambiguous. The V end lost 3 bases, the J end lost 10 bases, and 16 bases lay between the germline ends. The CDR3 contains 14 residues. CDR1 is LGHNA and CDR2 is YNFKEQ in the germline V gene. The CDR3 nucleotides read TGTGCCAGCAGCCATGTTTACCTCCCTGGAATTCAGTACTTC. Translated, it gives CASSHVYLPGIQYF.

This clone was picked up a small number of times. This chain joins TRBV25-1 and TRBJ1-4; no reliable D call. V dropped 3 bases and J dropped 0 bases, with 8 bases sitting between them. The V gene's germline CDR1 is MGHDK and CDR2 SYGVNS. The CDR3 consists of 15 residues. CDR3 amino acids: CASSDYGTTNEKLFF. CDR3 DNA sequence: TGTGCCAGCAGTGACTACGGAACAACTAATGAAAAACTGTTTTTT.

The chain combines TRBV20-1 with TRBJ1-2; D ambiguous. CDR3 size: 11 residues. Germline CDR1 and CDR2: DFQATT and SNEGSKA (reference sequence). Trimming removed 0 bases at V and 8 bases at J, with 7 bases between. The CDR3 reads CSARDQAGYTF. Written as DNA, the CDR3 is TGCAGTGCTAGAGATCAGGCCGGCTACACCTTC.

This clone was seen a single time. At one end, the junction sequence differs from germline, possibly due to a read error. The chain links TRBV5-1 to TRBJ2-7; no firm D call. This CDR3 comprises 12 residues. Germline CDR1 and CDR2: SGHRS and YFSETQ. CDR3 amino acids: CASSLDGYEQYF. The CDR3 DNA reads TGTGCCAGCAGCTTGGACGGCTACGAGCAGTACTTC.

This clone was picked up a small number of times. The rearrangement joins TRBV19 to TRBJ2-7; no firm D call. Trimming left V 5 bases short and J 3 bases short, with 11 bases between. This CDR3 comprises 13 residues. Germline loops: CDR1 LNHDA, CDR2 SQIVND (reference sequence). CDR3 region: CASSPTIGYEQYF. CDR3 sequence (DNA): TGTGCCAGTAGTCCTACCATCGGCTACGAGCAGTACTTC.

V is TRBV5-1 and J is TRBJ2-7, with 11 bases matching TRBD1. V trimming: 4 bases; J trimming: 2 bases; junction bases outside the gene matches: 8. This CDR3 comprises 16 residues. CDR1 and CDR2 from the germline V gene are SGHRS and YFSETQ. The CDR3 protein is CASSIGDRGSTYEQYF. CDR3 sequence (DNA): TGCGCCAGCAGCATAGGGGACAGGGGGTCCACCTACGAGCAGTACTTC.

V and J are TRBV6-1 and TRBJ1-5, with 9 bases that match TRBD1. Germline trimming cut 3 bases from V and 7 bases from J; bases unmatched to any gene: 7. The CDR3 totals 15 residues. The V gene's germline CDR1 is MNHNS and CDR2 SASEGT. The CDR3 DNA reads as TGTGCCAGCAGTGAGGGGACAGGGCGAGGGCAGCCCCAGCATTTT. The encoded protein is CASSEGTGRGQPQHF.

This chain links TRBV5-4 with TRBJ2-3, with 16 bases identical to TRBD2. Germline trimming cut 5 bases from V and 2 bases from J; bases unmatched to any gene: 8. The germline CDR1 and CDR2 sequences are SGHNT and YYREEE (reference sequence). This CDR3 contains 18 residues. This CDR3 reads CASRPGTSGGVPTDTQYF. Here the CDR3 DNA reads TGTGCCAGCAGACCCGGGACTAGCGGGGGGGTACCCACAGATACGCAGTATTTT.

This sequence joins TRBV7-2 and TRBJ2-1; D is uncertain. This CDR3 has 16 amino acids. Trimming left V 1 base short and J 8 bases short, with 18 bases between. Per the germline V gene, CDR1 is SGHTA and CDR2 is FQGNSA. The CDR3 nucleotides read TGTGCCAGCAGCTTAGGTAATGTGGCGTTGGGTGATGAGCAGTTCTTC. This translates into CASSLGNVALGDEQFF.

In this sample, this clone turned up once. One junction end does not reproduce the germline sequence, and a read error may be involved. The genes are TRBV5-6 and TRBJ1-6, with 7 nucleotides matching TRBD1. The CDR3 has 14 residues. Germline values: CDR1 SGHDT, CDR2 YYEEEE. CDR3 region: CASSSTGIDSPLHF. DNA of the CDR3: TGTGCCAGCAGCTCGACAGGGATAGATTCGCCCCTCCACTTT. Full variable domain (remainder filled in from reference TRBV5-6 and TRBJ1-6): DAGVTQSPTHLIKTRGQQVTLRCSPKSGHDTVSWYQQALGQGPQFIFQYYEEEERQRGNFPDRFSGHQFPNYSSELNVNALLLGDSALYLCASSSTGIDSPLHFGNGTRLTVT.

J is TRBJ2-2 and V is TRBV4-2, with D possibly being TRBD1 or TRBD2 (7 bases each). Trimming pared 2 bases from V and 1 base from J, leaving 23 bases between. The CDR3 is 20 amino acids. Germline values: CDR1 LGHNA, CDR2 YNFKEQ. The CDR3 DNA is TGTGCCAGCAGCCAACAAGGGGGCCCGCGGGGCGGGGGGAACACCGGGGAGCTGTTTTTT. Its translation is CASSQQGGPRGGGNTGELFF.

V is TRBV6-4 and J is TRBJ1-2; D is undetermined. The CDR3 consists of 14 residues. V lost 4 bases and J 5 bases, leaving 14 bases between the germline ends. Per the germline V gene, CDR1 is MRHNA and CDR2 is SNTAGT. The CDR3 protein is CASSVDASSYGYTF. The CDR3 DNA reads TGTGCCAGCAGTGTGGACGCCTCCTCTTATGGCTACACCTTC.

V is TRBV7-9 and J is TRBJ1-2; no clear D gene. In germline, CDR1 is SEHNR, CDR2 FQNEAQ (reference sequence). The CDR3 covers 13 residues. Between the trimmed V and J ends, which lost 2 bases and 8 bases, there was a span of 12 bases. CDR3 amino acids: CASSLTALEGYTF. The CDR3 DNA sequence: TGTGCCAGCAGCTTAACAGCCCTCGAGGGCTACACCTTC.

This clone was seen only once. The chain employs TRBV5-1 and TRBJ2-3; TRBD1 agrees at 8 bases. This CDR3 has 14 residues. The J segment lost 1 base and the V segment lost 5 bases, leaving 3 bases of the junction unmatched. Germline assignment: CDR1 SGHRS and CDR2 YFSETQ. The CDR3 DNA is TGCGCCAGCAGACTGGACAGGGGCACAGATACGCAGTATTTT. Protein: CASRLDRGTDTQYF.

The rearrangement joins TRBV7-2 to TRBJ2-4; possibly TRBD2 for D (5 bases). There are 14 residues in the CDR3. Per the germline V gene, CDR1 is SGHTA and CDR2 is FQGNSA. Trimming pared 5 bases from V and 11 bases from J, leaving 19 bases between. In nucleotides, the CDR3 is TGTGCCAGCAGCCCCCTCCCTTACGGGGTGTTTCAGTACTTC. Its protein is CASSPLPYGVFQYF.

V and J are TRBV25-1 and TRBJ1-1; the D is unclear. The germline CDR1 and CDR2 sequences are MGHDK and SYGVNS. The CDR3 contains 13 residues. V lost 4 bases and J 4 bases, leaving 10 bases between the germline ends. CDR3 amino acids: CASSGFEGTEAFF. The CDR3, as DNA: TGTGCCAGCAGTGGTTTCGAAGGCACTGAAGCTTTCTTT.

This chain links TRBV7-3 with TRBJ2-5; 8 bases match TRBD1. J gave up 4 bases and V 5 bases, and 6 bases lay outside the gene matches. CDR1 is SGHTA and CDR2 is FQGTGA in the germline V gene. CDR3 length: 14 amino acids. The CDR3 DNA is TGTGCCAGCAGCACACTCACAGGGGGAGAGACCCAGTACTTC. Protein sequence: CASSTLTGGETQYF.

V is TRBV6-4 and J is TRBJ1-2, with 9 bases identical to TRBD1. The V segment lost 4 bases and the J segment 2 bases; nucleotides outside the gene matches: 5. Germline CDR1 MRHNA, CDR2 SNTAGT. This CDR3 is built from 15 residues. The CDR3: CASSATGGANYGYTF. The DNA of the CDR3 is TGTGCCAGCAGTGCCACAGGGGGCGCGAACTATGGCTACACCTTC.

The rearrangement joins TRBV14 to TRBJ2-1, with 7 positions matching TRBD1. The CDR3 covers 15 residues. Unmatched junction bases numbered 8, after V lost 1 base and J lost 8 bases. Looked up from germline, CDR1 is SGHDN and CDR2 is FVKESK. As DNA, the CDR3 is TGTGCCAGCAGCCAAGGGACAGGTAGGGGACATGAGCAGTTCTTC. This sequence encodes CASSQGTGRGHEQFF.

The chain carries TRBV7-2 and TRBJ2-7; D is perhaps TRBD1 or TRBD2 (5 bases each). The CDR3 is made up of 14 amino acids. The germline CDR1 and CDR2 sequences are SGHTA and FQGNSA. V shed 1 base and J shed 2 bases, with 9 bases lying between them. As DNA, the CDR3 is TGTGCCAGCAGCTTAGTTTCGGGACCCTACGAGCAGTACTTC. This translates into CASSLVSGPYEQYF.

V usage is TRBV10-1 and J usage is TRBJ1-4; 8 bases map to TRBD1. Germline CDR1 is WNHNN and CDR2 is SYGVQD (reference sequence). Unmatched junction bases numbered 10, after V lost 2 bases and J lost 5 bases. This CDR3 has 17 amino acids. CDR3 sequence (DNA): TGCGCCAGCAGTGAGCGGACAGGGTATAGTGGGAATGAAAAACTGTTTTTT. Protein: CASSERTGYSGNEKLFF.

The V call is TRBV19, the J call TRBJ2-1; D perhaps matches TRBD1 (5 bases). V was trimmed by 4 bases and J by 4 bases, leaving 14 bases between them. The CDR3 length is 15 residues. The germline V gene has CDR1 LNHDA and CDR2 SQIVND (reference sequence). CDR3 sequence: CASSNKGPTYNEQFF. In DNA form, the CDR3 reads TGTGCCAGTAGTAATAAGGGGCCGACATACAATGAGCAGTTCTTC.

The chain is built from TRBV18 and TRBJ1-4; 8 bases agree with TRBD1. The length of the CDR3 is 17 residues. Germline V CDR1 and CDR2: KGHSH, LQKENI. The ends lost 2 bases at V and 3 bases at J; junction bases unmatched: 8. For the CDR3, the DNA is TGTGCCAGCTCACCAAGACAGACGACAGGGGCTAATGAAAAACTGTTTTTT. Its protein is CASSPRQTTGANEKLFF. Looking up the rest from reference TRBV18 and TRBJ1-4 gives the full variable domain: NAGVMQNPRHLVRRRGQEARLRCSPMKGHSHVYWYRQLPEEGLKFMVYLQKENIIDESGMPKERFSAEFPKEGPSILRIQQVVRGDSAAYFCASSPRQTTGANEKLFFGSGTQLSVL.